Listed below are T cell receptor beta chains from one sample, sequenced in a study of identifying expanded T cells in peripheral blood. Data came from immunoSEQ multiplex PCR; TCRdb stores just in-frame clones and leaves some out. The table lists 90,000 to 100,000 clones, approximately 86% of them singletons. What was sequenced was blood. The receptors come from a person between 18 and 75 years old in good health. Each CDR3 is given without its conserved first and last residue. Some rows have no size entry. The others give once, few or many, or a class for an expanded clone.

>NA|TRBV10-3
AISESGIDREQF
>NA|TRBV7-9
ASSLQGEGTEAF
>few|TRBV4-1
ASSQENSQPQH
>NA|TRBV5-4
ASSGTGDGGDTEAF
>once|TRBV7-3
ASSSSRSDTQY
>NA|TRBV15
ATSRALAAGELF
>NA|TRBV21-1
ASSKDQGGGYT
>NA|TRBV9
ASSDGVGTNTGELF
>NA|TRBV5-1
ASSSLPGAADTQY
>few|TRBV6-6
ASSYSVYNEQF
>NA|TRBV29-1
SVDKGTLTEAF
>NA|TRBV2
ASSQTGLGSPLH
>NA|TRBV5-1
ASSLTGTFGSGANVLT
>few|TRBV6-1
ASSEQGLGTEAF
>NA|TRBV2
ASSVIAGGAYEQY
>NA|TRBV19
ASSGTGWRDGYT
>once|TRBV7-8
ASGDPPGQGVNEQF
>NA|TRBV9
ASSASIGNTEAF
>NA|TRBV27
ASRGHLGGRQETQY
>once|TRBV5-1
ASSPGQGADEQY
>NA|TRBV7-6
ASGGHGDSPLH
>NA|TRBV2
ASGTTGRGEKLF
>few|TRBV12-5
ASGQTKGTAVAQF
>NA|TRBV4-3
ASSAYVTSQSRANVLT
>once|TRBV5-6
ASSPLQTPKTNYGYT